The rows below give T cell receptor beta chains drawn from one sample of a study of PD-L1 blockade in urothelial cancer. Some clones are missing from TCRdb's copy, which holds only in-frame ones; the method was immunoSEQ multiplex PCR. The table records approximately 65,000 clones, roughly nine tenths of them present only once. The sample in question was PBMCs, obtained around atezolizumab (anti-PD-L1) treatment. The receptors were sampled from a man in his sixties with urothelial cancer. The CDR3 runs from the conserved cysteine through the conserved F or W. The D gene is left open where the match is weak. Clone size appears in some rows only: once, few, many, or a class for an expanded clone.

cdr3_nt	cdr3_aa	clone_size	v_call	j_call	d_call
TGTGCCAGCGGGGCTGCGGGGACTGGAAACACCATATATTTT	CASGAAGTGNTIYF	-	TRBV9	TRBJ1-3	-
TGTGCCAGCAGCTCAGGCCAACAGGGATATGGCTACACCTTC	CASSSGQQGYGYTF	-	TRBV7-2	TRBJ1-2	-
TGTGCCAGCAGTCGACATAGCTCTGGGGCCAACGTCCTGACTTTC	CASSRHSSGANVLTF	-	TRBV28	TRBJ2-6	-
TGCGCCAGCAGCTTGGGACAGGGGAATTCCTACGAGCAGTACTTC	CASSLGQGNSYEQYF	-	TRBV5-1	TRBJ2-7	TRBD1
TGTGCCAGCAGGGGACTAGCGGGAGGGATATACAATGAGCAGTTCTTC	CASRGLAGGIYNEQFF	few	TRBV6-6	TRBJ2-1	TRBD2
TGTGCCAGCAGTCCTCACAGGGGGCTTTCCTACAATGAGCAGTTCTTC	CASSPHRGLSYNEQFF	-	TRBV27	TRBJ2-1	TRBD1
TGTGCCAGCAGCTCCCAGGGGGCGGGTACGCAGTATTTT	CASSSQGAGTQYF	-	TRBV7-7	TRBJ2-3	TRBD1
TGTGCCAGCAGCGTAGGCGGTCGCACAGATACGCAGTATTTT	CASSVGGRTDTQYF	-	TRBV9	TRBJ2-3	-
TGTGCCAGCAGCCTACTAGCGGGAGGTGGGGAGCTGTTTTTT	CASSLLAGGGELFF	once	TRBV14	TRBJ2-2	TRBD2
TGTGCCAGCAGTCGTAGCGGGAGCTCCTACAATGAGCAGTTCTTC	CASSRSGSSYNEQFF	-	TRBV11-2	TRBJ2-1	TRBD2
TGTGCCAGCAGCTCAGCTTGGAGAACAGATACGCAGTATTTT	CASSSAWRTDTQYF	-	TRBV7-2	TRBJ2-3	-
TGTGCCAGTAGCAAAGGGAGGCATGGAAACACCATATATTTT	CASSKGRHGNTIYF	-	TRBV19	TRBJ1-3	-
TGCAGCGTTGTGATGGCTAGCGGCCCCTACGAGCAGTACTTC	CSVVMASGPYEQYF	-	TRBV29-1	TRBJ2-7	TRBD2
TGCGCCAGCAGCTCGGGACAGGGATACTCCTACGAGCAGTACTTC	CASSSGQGYSYEQYF	-	TRBV5-1	TRBJ2-7	TRBD1
TGCGCCAGCAGCGAATCGAAAATCGGGGACAGGAGAGATACGCAGTATTTT	CASSESKIGDRRDTQYF	-	TRBV5-1	TRBJ2-3	TRBD1
TGTGCCTGGAGTCCGAGGACAGGGGAGGCTTTCTTT	CAWSPRTGEAFF	-	TRBV30	TRBJ1-1	TRBD1
TGCGCCAGCAGCCAAGATGAGAGAGAGACCCAGTACTTC	CASSQDERETQYF	-	TRBV4-3	TRBJ2-5	-
TGTGCCAGCACAGGGGTTGCGAACACTGAAGCTTTCTTT	CASTGVANTEAFF	-	TRBV7-8	TRBJ1-1	-
TGTGCCAGCAGCTTTGGCCGGGAGAGCTCCTACGAGCAGTACTTC	CASSFGRESSYEQYF	few	TRBV7-8	TRBJ2-7	-
TGTGCCAGTAGTACCCCCGGGACAGAGGGGCGCTACACCTTC	CASSTPGTEGRYTF	-	TRBV19	TRBJ1-2	TRBD1
TGCGCCAGCAGCTACAGGGGGGACGTCTCCTACGAGCAGTACTTC	CASSYRGDVSYEQYF	-	TRBV5-1	TRBJ2-7	TRBD1
TGTGCCAGCAGCTTGGCCCCAAGGACAGGGTCTGGAAACACCATATATTTT	CASSLAPRTGSGNTIYF	-	TRBV5-6	TRBJ1-3	TRBD1
TGTGCCAGCAGCTTAACTTCTAATTCACCCCTCCACTTT	CASSLTSNSPLHF	-	TRBV7-8	TRBJ1-6	-
TGTGCCAGCAGCTTAGGCGGGACAGGAGACGGAAACACCATATATTTT	CASSLGGTGDGNTIYF	-	TRBV7-9	TRBJ1-3	TRBD1
TGTGCCAGCAGCTTAGCTGCCCTAGCGGGGGAGCAGTACTTC	CASSLAALAGEQYF	-	TRBV7-2	TRBJ2-7	TRBD2
TGCGCCAGCAGCCAAGAACAGGGGGCTTCCTATGGCTACACCTTC	CASSQEQGASYGYTF	-	TRBV4-1	TRBJ1-2	TRBD1
TGCGCCAGCAGCCTCGACTTTATTGGCTACACCTTC	CASSLDFIGYTF	-	TRBV5-1	TRBJ1-2	-
TGTGCCAGTAGTATACAGAGGAGCTCCTACGAGCAGTACTTC	CASSIQRSSYEQYF	-	TRBV19	TRBJ2-7	-
TGTGCCAGCAGTGGAGGGGGGACAGCGCAAGATACGCAGTATTTT	CASSGGGTAQDTQYF	-	TRBV2	TRBJ2-3	-
TGTGCCAGCTCACCCCCCCGGACTTCCACCACAGATACGCAGTATTTT	CASSPPRTSTTDTQYF	-	TRBV18	TRBJ2-3	-
TGTGCCAGCAGACCCCCGACAGGGACAATCGATGGCTACACCTTC	CASRPPTGTIDGYTF	few	TRBV6-1	TRBJ1-2	TRBD1
TGTGCCAGCAGTTACTCTGGGCTGGGCGCCGGTGAAAAACTGTTTTTT	CASSYSGLGAGEKLFF	-	TRBV6-5	TRBJ1-4	-
TGTGCCAGCAGCTTTGGGGGGACGAACACTGAAGCTTTCTTT	CASSFGGTNTEAFF	-	TRBV11-2	TRBJ1-1	-
TGTGCCAGCACCCCTCCCCGGACAGGGACGTCGGGCTATGGCTACACCTTC	CASTPPRTGTSGYGYTF	-	TRBV9	TRBJ1-2	TRBD1
TGTGCCAGCAGTGAAGGGACAGGGCGCTCCTACGAGCAGTACTTC	CASSEGTGRSYEQYF	-	TRBV6-1	TRBJ2-7	TRBD1
TGTGCCAGCTCACCTCCCACAGGGCTCACTAATGAAAAACTGTTTTTT	CASSPPTGLTNEKLFF	-	TRBV18	TRBJ1-4	-
TGTGCCAGCAGTTATTCGACAGGGGCGGGCAATCAGCCCCAGCATTTT	CASSYSTGAGNQPQHF	-	TRBV6-6	TRBJ1-5	TRBD1
TGCGCCAGCAGCTCGCCGACAGGGGGTACCTACGAGCAGTACTTC	CASSSPTGGTYEQYF	-	TRBV4-1	TRBJ2-7	TRBD1
TGCGCCAGCAGCGGGGGGGGGATGTACGAGCAGTACTTC	CASSGGGMYEQYF	-	TRBV5-1	TRBJ2-7	TRBD2
TGTGCCAGCAGTTACGGCCGGGGGGGATCTGAAGCTTTCTTT	CASSYGRGGSEAFF	-	TRBV6-5	TRBJ1-1	-
TGTGCCAGCAGCTCAGTCGGGGGAACTAACTATGGCTACACCTTC	CASSSVGGTNYGYTF	once	TRBV7-2	TRBJ1-2	-
TGCGCCAGCAGCCAAGCCTACCCCCGGGACACCCAGGACGAGCAGTACTTC	CASSQAYPRDTQDEQYF	-	TRBV4-1	TRBJ2-7	-
TGCGCCAGCAGCTTGGGTGGTAGCGGGAGCCAAGAGACCCAGTACTTC	CASSLGGSGSQETQYF	-	TRBV5-1	TRBJ2-5	TRBD2
TGCGCCAGCAGCCAAGTTTCAACGCGTGTGACAGGGGGCCTGAGCTCTGGAAACACCATATATTTT	CASSQVSTRVTGGLSSGNTIYF	-	TRBV4-1	TRBJ1-3	TRBD1
TGTGCCAGCAGCTCAACACCTTCCGAGCAGTACTTC	CASSSTPSEQYF	once	TRBV5-8	TRBJ2-7	-
TGCGCCAGCAGCCCACGGACAGGGGATAGTAATTCACCCCTCCACTTT	CASSPRTGDSNSPLHF	-	TRBV5-1	TRBJ1-6	TRBD1
TGTGCCAGCAGCGATGGACAAGGTGAAGCTTTCTTT	CASSDGQGEAFF	-	TRBV21-1	TRBJ1-1	-
TGTGCCAGCAGTGAAGGTACAGCCGCATTCGGCACTGAAGCTTTCTTT	CASSEGTAAFGTEAFF	-	TRBV2	TRBJ1-1	-
TGTGCCAGTAGTATCCGGTCCCGAACAGGGAATCAGCCCCAGCATTTT	CASSIRSRTGNQPQHF	-	TRBV19	TRBJ1-5	-
TGTGCCAGCTCCTGGTTGAGACAGGGAACCTACGAGCAGTACTTC	CASSWLRQGTYEQYF	-	TRBV7-8	TRBJ2-7	TRBD1
TGTGCCAGCAGCTGGTGGGCCGGGGGATTGGGCACAGATACGCAGTATTTT	CASSWWAGGLGTDTQYF	once	TRBV5-6	TRBJ2-3	-
TGTGCCAGCAGCTTAAAGGGGGCCTCCTACGAGCAGTACTTC	CASSLKGASYEQYF	-	TRBV7-9	TRBJ2-7	TRBD1